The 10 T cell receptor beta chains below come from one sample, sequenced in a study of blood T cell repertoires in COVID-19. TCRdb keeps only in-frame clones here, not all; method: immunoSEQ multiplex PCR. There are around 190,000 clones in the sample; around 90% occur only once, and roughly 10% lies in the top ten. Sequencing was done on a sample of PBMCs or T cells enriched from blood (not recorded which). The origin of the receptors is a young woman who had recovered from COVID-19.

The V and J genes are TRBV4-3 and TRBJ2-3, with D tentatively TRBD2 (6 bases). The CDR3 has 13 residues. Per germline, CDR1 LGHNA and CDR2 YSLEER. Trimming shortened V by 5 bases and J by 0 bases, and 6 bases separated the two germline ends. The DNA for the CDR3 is TGCGCCAGCAGCGGGGGGAGCACAGATACGCAGTATTTT. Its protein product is CASSGGSTDTQYF.

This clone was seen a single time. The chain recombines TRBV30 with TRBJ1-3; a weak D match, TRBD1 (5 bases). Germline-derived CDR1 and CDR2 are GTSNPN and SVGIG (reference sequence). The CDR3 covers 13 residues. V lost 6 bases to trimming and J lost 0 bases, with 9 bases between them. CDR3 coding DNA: TGTGCCTGCCAGGGATACTCTGGAAACACCATATATTTT. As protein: CACQGYSGNTIYF. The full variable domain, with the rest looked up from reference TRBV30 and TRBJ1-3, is SQTIHQWPATLVQPVGSPLSLECTVEGTSNPNLYWYRQAAGRGLQLLFYSVGIGQISSEVPQNLSASRPQDRQFILSSKKLLLSDSGFYLCACQGYSGNTIYFGEGSWLTVV.

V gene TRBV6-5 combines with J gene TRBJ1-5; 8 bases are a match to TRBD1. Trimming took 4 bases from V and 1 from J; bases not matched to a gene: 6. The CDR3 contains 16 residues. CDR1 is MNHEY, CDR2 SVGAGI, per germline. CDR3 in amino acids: CASSSRQGKSNQPQHF. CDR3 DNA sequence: TGTGCCAGCAGTTCCCGACAGGGGAAGAGCAATCAGCCCCAGCATTTT.

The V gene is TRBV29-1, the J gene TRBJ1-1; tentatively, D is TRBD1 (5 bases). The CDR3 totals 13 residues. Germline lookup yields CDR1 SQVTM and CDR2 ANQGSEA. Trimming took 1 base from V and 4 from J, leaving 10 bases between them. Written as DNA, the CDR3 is TGCAGCGTTGAAGGTCAGGGAGGCACTGAAGCTTTCTTT. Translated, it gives CSVEGQGGTEAFF.

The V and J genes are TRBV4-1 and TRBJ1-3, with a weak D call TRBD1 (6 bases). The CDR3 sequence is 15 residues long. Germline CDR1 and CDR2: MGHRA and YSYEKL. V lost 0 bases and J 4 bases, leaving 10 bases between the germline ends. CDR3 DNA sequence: TGCGCCAGCAGCCAAGATGGGACACCAGGAAACACCATATATTTT. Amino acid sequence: CASSQDGTPGNTIYF.

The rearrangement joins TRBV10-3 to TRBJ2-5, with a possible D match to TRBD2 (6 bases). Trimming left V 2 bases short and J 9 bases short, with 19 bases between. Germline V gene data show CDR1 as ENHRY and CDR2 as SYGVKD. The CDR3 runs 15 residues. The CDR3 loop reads CAISETRDSRRAQYF. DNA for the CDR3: TGTGCCATCAGTGAGACCCGGGACTCACGGAGGGCCCAGTACTTC.

The CDR3 reads CASSLDPGVGAEAFF. DNA for the CDR3: TGCGCCAGCAGCTTGGACCCGGGGGTAGGAGCTGAAGCTTTCTTT. This rearrangement joins TRBV5-1 to TRBJ1-1; tentative D call: TRBD1 (5 bases). CDR1 is SGHRS, CDR2 YFSETQ, per germline. The CDR3 totals 15 residues. Trimming cost V 0 bases and J 6 bases, with 15 bases left between them.

The CDR3 loop is CSVVASGQSTDTQYF. CDR3 coding DNA: TGCAGCGTTGTTGCCAGCGGGCAGAGCACAGATACGCAGTATTTT. The V and J genes are TRBV29-1 and TRBJ2-3; D is possibly TRBD2 (6 bases). The V gene lost 4 bases and the J gene lost 0 bases, with 14 bases spanning the gap. The germline gives CDR1 SQVTM, CDR2 ANQGSEA. The CDR3 totals 15 residues.

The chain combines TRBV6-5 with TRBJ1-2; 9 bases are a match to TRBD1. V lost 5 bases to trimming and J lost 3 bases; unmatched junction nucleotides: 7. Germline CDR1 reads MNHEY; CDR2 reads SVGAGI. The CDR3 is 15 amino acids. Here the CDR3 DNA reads TGTGCCAGCAGTCGCCGACAGGGGGATCACTATGGCTACACCTTC. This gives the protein CASSRRQGDHYGYTF.

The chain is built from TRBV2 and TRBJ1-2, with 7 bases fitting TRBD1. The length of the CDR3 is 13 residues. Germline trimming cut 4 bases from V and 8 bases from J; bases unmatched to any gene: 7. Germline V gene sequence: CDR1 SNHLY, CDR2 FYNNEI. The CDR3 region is CASSARQGGGYTF. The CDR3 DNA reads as TGTGCCAGCAGTGCCCGTCAGGGGGGAGGCTACACCTTC.